This T cell receptor (beta chain) was identified in a study of T cells in women clearing cervical HPV infection. Broader study findings: CIN3+ cases had significantly higher TCR repertoire richness than controls, but evenness did not differ.

Concerning this clone: Its antigen is as yet unknown.

Sequencing was performed with immunoSEQ multiplex PCR; in TCRdb, only in-frame clones are kept and a portion is missing. The sample table sets out about 41,000 clones. The sample taken for sequencing was blood buffy coat. The sequence was obtained from a woman between 18 and 70 years old with a cervical HPV16 infection that either progressed to CIN3+ or cleared (not recorded which).

The CDR3 bases that were read are TGTGCCAGCAGGCTGACAGCAGCCTTGAACACTGAA. This translates into CASRLTAALNTE. The entire CDR3 protein reads CASRLTAALNTEAFF. The chain carries TRBV2 and TRBJ1-1; D possibly corresponds to TRBD1 (5 bases). The DNA ends 3 residues before the CDR3 does, and the rest of the CDR3 is filled in from the germline J gene. The germline V gene has CDR1 SNHLY and CDR2 FYNNEI. V lost 6 bases to trimming and J lost 0 bases, with 14 bases between them. This CDR3 comprises 15 residues. The whole variable domain, filled in from reference TRBV2 and TRBJ1-1, reads EPEVTQTPSHQVTQMGQEVILRCVPISNHLYFYWYRQILGQKVEFLVSFYNNEISEKSEIFDDQFSVERPDGSNFTLKIRSTKLEDSAMYFCASRLTAALNTEAFFGQGTRLTVV.